These T cell receptor beta chains were read from a single sample in a study of identifying expanded T cells in peripheral blood. TCRdb's table, derived via immunoSEQ multiplex PCR, lists solely in-frame clones and lacks some. The table has around 100,000 clones, 85% to 90% seen once. Sequences were obtained from blood. These receptors all come from a person aged 18 to 70 in good health. Both conserved end residues are part of each CDR3. D genes are given only for firm matches. Size tells how often a clone was seen (once, few, many) or the class of an expanded clone, and some rows leave it out.

CDR3 DNA,CDR3 protein,V gene,D gene,J gene,CDR3 length,clone size
TGCGCCAGCAGCCGACAAACAGGTTACACAGATACGCAGTATTTT,CASSRQTGYTDTQYF,TRBV4-1,-,TRBJ2-3,15,once
TGTGCCAGCAGCGTAGATCTAGGGACTAGCACAGATACGCAGTATTTT,CASSVDLGTSTDTQYF,TRBV9,-,TRBJ2-3,16,-
TGTGCCAGCAGTTTTCCAGGCAACGAGCTTTCACCCCTCCACTTT,CASSFPGNELSPLHF,TRBV28,-,TRBJ1-6,15,once
TGTGCCAGCAGCTTCGGGACAGTAACAACTGAAGCTTTCTTT,CASSFGTVTTEAFF,TRBV6-5,TRBD1,TRBJ1-1,14,-
TGTGCCAGCAGTGGGGACAGGTCCTACGAGCAGTACTTC,CASSGDRSYEQYF,TRBV27,TRBD1,TRBJ2-7,13,-
TGCGCCAGCAGCCAACCCCACGACAGGGAAGGCTACACCTTC,CASSQPHDREGYTF,TRBV4-1,TRBD1,TRBJ1-2,14,-
TGTGCCAGCAGCTCCGACAGGGATTCACCCCTCCACTTT,CASSSDRDSPLHF,TRBV7-3,TRBD1,TRBJ1-6,13,-
TGTGCCAGCAGAGTTACTGGGAACACCGGGGAGCTGTTTTTT,CASRVTGNTGELFF,TRBV6-1,-,TRBJ2-2,14,-
TGTGCCAGCAGCTTAGCGCTGGGGGTTCGACAGCCCCAGCATTTT,CASSLALGVRQPQHF,TRBV7-2,-,TRBJ1-5,15,-
TGTGCCAGCAGCTTGGGACAGGGCCAGCCCCAGCATTTT,CASSLGQGQPQHF,TRBV7-6,TRBD1,TRBJ1-5,13,-
TGTGCCAGCAGGAAACTGGAGGGTGGGGGCTACACCTTC,CASRKLEGGGYTF,TRBV5-6,-,TRBJ1-2,13,-
TGTGCCAGCAGACCCTCTGCGACTAGCGACAATGAGCAGTTCTTC,CASRPSATSDNEQFF,TRBV6-5,TRBD2,TRBJ2-1,15,once
TGCGCCAGCAGCCAAGATATAAACAGGGGTGATCAGTACTTC,CASSQDINRGDQYF,TRBV4-3,TRBD1,TRBJ2-7,14,-
TGTGCCAGCAGCGCACCAAGCTCCTACGAGCAGTACTTC,CASSAPSSYEQYF,TRBV9,-,TRBJ2-7,13,-
TGCAGTGCTCGACGACCCTGGGAGGCTTTCTTT,CSARRPWEAFF,TRBV20-1,-,TRBJ1-1,11,once
TGTGCCACCAGCAGTCTCTTGGGGGGGTATCACGAGCAGTACTTC,CATSSLLGGYHEQYF,TRBV15,TRBD2,TRBJ2-7,15,once
TGTGCCAGCAGTGGCGGGACAGGCAATCAGCCCCAGCATTTT,CASSGGTGNQPQHF,TRBV28,TRBD1,TRBJ1-5,14,-
TGCGCCTCGGTCAGGTTGGAGGAGCAGTTCTTC,CASVRLEEQFF,TRBV20-1,-,TRBJ2-1,11,-
TGTGCCATAGCTCGGGGGGGCAGTGAAAAACTGTTTTTT,CAIARGGSEKLFF,TRBV15,-,TRBJ1-4,13,-
TGTGCCAGCAGCCTCCGGCGGGAGGGCACTGAAGCTTTCTTT,CASSLRREGTEAFF,TRBV7-2,-,TRBJ1-1,14,-
TGCAGCGTTGAAAAATACGCCGGACAGGTCTGGACCTTC,CSVEKYAGQVWTF,TRBV29-1,TRBD1,TRBJ1-2,13,-
TGCAGCGTTGAAGGACGTGGAAACACCATATATTTT,CSVEGRGNTIYF,TRBV29-1,-,TRBJ1-3,12,-
TGTGCCAGCAGCCTAGGACAGGGATACTACGAGCAGTACTTC,CASSLGQGYYEQYF,TRBV7-9,TRBD1,TRBJ2-7,14,-
TGCGCCAGCAGCCTGGTCGGAGGTCCACCATTCGGGGAGCTGTTTTTT,CASSLVGGPPFGELFF,TRBV5-1,-,TRBJ2-2,16,-
TGTGCCAGCAGCTTCTTGGACAGATCTAATGAAAAACTGTTTTTT,CASSFLDRSNEKLFF,TRBV7-2,-,TRBJ1-4,15,-
TGTGCCAGCCAGCAGCCTTGGGAGACTGAAGCTTTCTTT,CASQQPWETEAFF,TRBV6-5,-,TRBJ1-1,13,-
TGTGCCAGCAGCCCGGGCGCGGCTAGCTCTGACAATGAGCAGTTCTTC,CASSPGAASSDNEQFF,TRBV11-2,-,TRBJ2-1,16,-
TGCGCCAGCAGTACGGACCCGGGGGGTACTGAAGCTTTCTTT,CASSTDPGGTEAFF,TRBV5-1,-,TRBJ1-1,14,-
TGTGCCAGCAGCTTGGTAAGCGGGGGGGCAGCAGATACGCAGTATTTT,CASSLVSGGAADTQYF,TRBV5-6,TRBD2,TRBJ2-3,16,-
TGTGCCAGCAGTAAGTACGATTCACCCCTCCACTTT,CASSKYDSPLHF,TRBV27,-,TRBJ1-6,12,once
TGTGCCAGCAGCTTGGAAGGGGTCGCTGAAGCTTTCTTT,CASSLEGVAEAFF,TRBV5-4,-,TRBJ1-1,13,few
TGTGCCATCAGTTGGGACAGTTCCTATAATTCACCCCTCCACTTT,CAISWDSSYNSPLHF,TRBV10-3,TRBD1,TRBJ1-6,15,-
TGTGCCAGCAGGGGAGGAGGCGGGGAAAAACTGTTTTTT,CASRGGGGEKLFF,TRBV6-6,-,TRBJ1-4,13,-
TGTGCCAGCAGGACACTTGGGGCCAACGTCCTGACTTTC,CASRTLGANVLTF,TRBV10-3,-,TRBJ2-6,13,-
TGTGCCAGCAGCTTACCCATCACAGATACGCAGTATTTT,CASSLPITDTQYF,TRBV11-2,-,TRBJ2-3,13,-
TGTGCCAGCAGCTTCCCTGGGGAGGGTATGAACACTGAAGCTTTCTTT,CASSFPGEGMNTEAFF,TRBV7-8,-,TRBJ1-1,16,-
TGTGCCACCAGCATAGGAGGTACAGGGGGCAGGGAGCCCCAGCATTTT,CATSIGGTGGREPQHF,TRBV15,TRBD1,TRBJ1-5,16,-
TGTGCCAGCAGCTTAGTTCCCTCAGAAGAGACCCAGTACTTC,CASSLVPSEETQYF,TRBV7-2,-,TRBJ2-5,14,-
TGTGCCAGCAGCCGGGACAGTCGTGAAAAACTGTTTTTT,CASSRDSREKLFF,TRBV5-4,TRBD1,TRBJ1-4,13,-
TGTGCCAGCAGCTTTCAAAGGGAGGAGTTCTTC,CASSFQREEFF,TRBV7-2,-,TRBJ2-1,11,-
TGTGCCAGCAGCTTAGCTAATCTGGGCACTGAAGCTTTCTTT,CASSLANLGTEAFF,TRBV7-2,-,TRBJ1-1,14,-
TGTGCCAGCAGTCTCTCCGGGGCCTCGGTGGTCTATGGCTACACCTTC,CASSLSGASVVYGYTF,TRBV28,-,TRBJ1-2,16,-
TGTGCCAGCAGTTACTCGACCCAGGGAATGTCCGAGCAGTACTTC,CASSYSTQGMSEQYF,TRBV6-5,-,TRBJ2-7,15,-
TGTGCCAGCAGCTTTAGCGAGGGATCTAAAGAGACCCAGTACTTC,CASSFSEGSKETQYF,TRBV7-2,-,TRBJ2-5,15,-
TGTGCCAGCAGCTTTTACAGGAGGGACTATGGCTACACCTTC,CASSFYRRDYGYTF,TRBV7-8,-,TRBJ1-2,14,-
TGTGCCATCAGCGGGGGGGCCACGGATGAGCAGTTCTTC,CAISGGATDEQFF,TRBV15,TRBD2,TRBJ2-1,13,-
TGTGCCAGCAGTTTCTCCGGGACAGGGTCCTACGAGCAGTACTTC,CASSFSGTGSYEQYF,TRBV6-6,TRBD1,TRBJ2-7,15,few
TGTGCCAGCACAGAGCAACTAGCCAAAAACATTCAGTACTTC,CASTEQLAKNIQYF,TRBV6-1,-,TRBJ2-4,14,-
TGCGCCAGCAGCCAAGAGAGGCGTGACACTGAAGCTTTCTTT,CASSQERRDTEAFF,TRBV4-1,-,TRBJ1-1,14,-